A single sample gave rise to the 28 T cell receptor beta chains below, sequenced in a study of blood T cell repertoires in COVID-19. Assay used: immunoSEQ multiplex PCR; TCRdb lists only in-frame clones, some missing. This sample yields 45,000 to 50,000 clones, of which about 83% are seen a single time; 8% to 9% belongs to the top ten. The source material was peripheral blood. The origin of the receptors is a man older than 75 in a cohort sampled during active COVID-19.

This clone was seen just once. This chain joins TRBV20-1 and TRBJ1-5, with 8 bases aligning to TRBD1. V lost 3 bases and J lost 11; bases outside the gene matches: 15. The CDR3 contains 15 residues. Germline V lookup: CDR1 DFQATT, CDR2 SNEGSKA (reference sequence). Written as DNA, the CDR3 is TGCAGTGCTAGTGAGATTGGACAGGGTGGAGAGGCCCAGCATTTT. Protein sequence: CSASEIGQGGEAQHF.

The chain combines TRBV5-4 with TRBJ1-6; weak D call: TRBD1 (5 bases). CDR1 and CDR2 (germline): SGHNT, YYREEE (reference sequence). V was trimmed by 0 bases and J by 6 bases, leaving 13 bases between them. This CDR3 comprises 16 residues. CDR3 coding DNA: TGTGCCAGCAGCTTGGCAAGCCAGGGAATTAATTCACCCCTCCACTTT. Its translation: CASSLASQGINSPLHF.

V and J are TRBV6-1 and TRBJ2-7; no clear D. Germline V gene sequence: CDR1 MNHNS, CDR2 SASEGT. V was pared by 2 bases and J by 2 bases, with 10 bases between. The CDR3 runs to 14 residues. The CDR3 DNA reads TGTGCCAGCAGTGAAATGGCAAATACCTACGAGCAGTACTTC. Translated, it gives CASSEMANTYEQYF.

The CDR3 DNA reads TGTGCCAGCAGTCCGCGATATGGCTACACCTTC. Translated, it gives CASSPRYGYTF. The chain has TRBV12-3 or TRBV12-4 and TRBJ1-2; no firm D call. The ends were cut back, 5 bases at V and 5 bases at J, with 6 bases in the middle. This CDR3 has 11 residues.

V and J are TRBV15 and TRBJ2-4; D may be TRBD2 (6 bases). CDR3 length: 14 residues. The V and J ends lost 0 bases and 6 bases respectively, with 9 bases between them. Germline V gene lookup returns CDR1 LNHNV and CDR2 YYDKDF (reference sequence). CDR3 in amino acids: CATSRDLGGNIQYF. CDR3 coding DNA: TGTGCCACCAGCAGAGATCTCGGGGGAAACATTCAGTACTTC.

This clone was recorded once. The chain couples TRBV10-1 to TRBJ2-3; 13 positions match TRBD2. The CDR3 is 15 amino acids. V was clipped by 2 bases and J by 7 bases; unmatched bases: 3. CDR1 and CDR2 (germline): WNHNN, SYGVQD (reference sequence). The CDR3 nucleotides read TGCGCCAGCAGTGAGGGACTAGCGGGAGTCTATACGCAGTATTTT. Protein product: CASSEGLAGVYTQYF.

V gene TRBV30 combines with J gene TRBJ2-7; TRBD2 is a possible D gene (5 bases). CDR1 and CDR2 from the germline V gene are GTSNPN and SVGIG (reference sequence). The CDR3 is 14 amino acids. Trimming cost V 4 bases and J 0 bases, with 13 bases left between them. The CDR3, as DNA: TGTGCCTGGACCGAGCCGGGGAGCTCCTACGAGCAGTACTTC. The encoded protein is CAWTEPGSSYEQYF.

The rearrangement joins TRBV18 to TRBJ1-1, with a possible D match to TRBD1 (5 bases). Germline lookup yields CDR1 KGHSH and CDR2 LQKENI. The CDR3 contains 13 residues. The V and J ends lost 6 bases and 8 bases respectively, with 16 bases between them. CDR3 protein: CASSSAGGYEAFF. CDR3 nucleotides: TGTGCCAGCTCTTCCGCGGGGGGTTACGAAGCTTTCTTT. Full variable domain (rest looked up from reference TRBV18 and TRBJ1-1): NAGVMQNPRHLVRRRGQEARLRCSPMKGHSHVYWYRQLPEEGLKFMVYLQKENIIDESGMPKERFSAEFPKEGPSILRIQQVVRGDSAAYFCASSSAGGYEAFFGQGTRLTVV.

In DNA, the CDR3 is TGTGCCAGCAGCCTCGGGACAGTCTACGAGCAGTACTTC. This translates into CASSLGTVYEQYF. The gene calls are TRBV7-8 and TRBJ2-7, with TRBD1 identical over 7 bases. This CDR3 has 13 residues. The germline gives CDR1 SGHVS, CDR2 FQNEAQ. After removal of 5 bases from V and 3 bases from J, the junction contained 4 bases not matched to a gene.

V and J are TRBV6-4 and TRBJ1-4, with 10 bases aligning to TRBD1. V gave up 11 bases and J gave up 4 bases; unmatched junction bases: 10. Germline lookup yields CDR1 MRHNA and CDR2 SNTAGT. The CDR3 consists of 15 residues. CDR3 nucleotides: TGTGCCTTTCGGGACAGGGGCCGCCGTAATGAAAAACTGTTTTTT. Protein sequence: CAFRDRGRRNEKLFF.

The chain joins TRBV4-1 to TRBJ1-2; D is uncertain. There are 15 residues in the CDR3. V lost 2 bases to trimming and J lost 2 bases, with 12 bases between them. Germline CDR1 MGHRA, CDR2 YSYEKL. In DNA form, the CDR3 reads TGCGCCAGCAGCCAACCACGGAGAGCAAACTATGGCTACACCTTC. Translating it yields CASSQPRRANYGYTF.

This clone was counted between two and nine times. The rearrangement links TRBV24-1 to TRBJ2-1; 10 positions agree with TRBD2. Trimming cost V 4 bases and J 5 bases; bases outside gene matches: 4. The CDR3 sequence is 15 residues long. Germline assignment: CDR1 KGHDR and CDR2 SFDVKD. The CDR3 sequence: CATSDSSGGNNEQFF. The CDR3 coding sequence is TGTGCCACCAGTGACTCTAGCGGGGGAAACAATGAGCAGTTCTTC.

In this sample, this clone turned up a few times. The J gene is TRBJ1-5, the V gene TRBV6-1; 9 nucleotides line up with TRBD1. The length of the CDR3 is 14 residues. The germline V gene encodes CDR1 MNHNS and CDR2 SASEGT. Losses at the gene ends were 1 base for V and 8 bases for J; bases not matched to a gene: 3. The CDR3 sequence: CASSEGQGGEPQHF. The CDR3 DNA reads as TGTGCCAGCAGTGAAGGACAGGGGGGGGAGCCCCAGCATTTT.

The J gene is TRBJ1-1, the V gene TRBV18, with D unclear. The CDR3 is 15 residues long. The ends were cut back, 6 bases at V and 0 bases at J, with 14 bases in the middle. Germline V gene sequence: CDR1 KGHSH, CDR2 LQKENI. CDR3 sequence: CASSHSGLLNTEAFF. DNA for the CDR3: TGTGCCAGCTCGCACAGCGGGCTTTTGAACACTGAAGCTTTCTTT.

V and J are TRBV9 and TRBJ1-1, with D perhaps TRBD1 (6 bases). The CDR3 spans 14 residues. In germline, CDR1 is SGDLS, CDR2 YYNGEE. Trimming shortened V by 3 bases and J by 5 bases, and 14 bases separated the two germline ends. CDR3 protein: CASSDETGITEAFF. As DNA, the CDR3 is TGTGCCAGCAGCGATGAAACAGGGATTACTGAAGCTTTCTTT.

The chain recombines TRBV5-5 with TRBJ1-4; the match to TRBD1 covers 9 bases. This CDR3 is 15 amino acids long. After removal of 2 bases from V and 8 bases from J, the junction contained 7 bases not matched to a gene. Germline values: CDR1 SGHKS, CDR2 YYEKEE (reference sequence). The CDR3 is CASSFATGGEEKLFF. The CDR3 DNA reads TGTGCCAGCAGCTTTGCAACAGGGGGCGAAGAAAAACTGTTTTTT.

V is TRBV28 and J is TRBJ2-7; D is possibly TRBD1 (5 bases). Trimming took 6 bases from V and 6 from J, leaving 12 bases between them. This CDR3 is built from 12 residues. CDR1 MDHEN and CDR2 SYDVKM come from the germline V gene. As DNA, the CDR3 is TGTGCCAGCAGCCTTCAGGGAATCGAGCAGTACTTC. This encodes CASSLQGIEQYF. The complete variable domain, with remaining parts taken from reference TRBV28 and TRBJ2-7, reads DVKVTQSSRYLVKRTGEKVFLECVQDMDHENMFWYRQDPGLGLRLIYFSYDVKMKEKGDIPEGYSVSREKKERFSLILESASTNQTSMYLCASSLQGIEQYFGPGTRLTVT.

The V call is TRBV15, the J call TRBJ2-7, with 10 bases fitting TRBD1. Looked up from germline, CDR1 is LNHNV and CDR2 is YYDKDF (reference sequence). The CDR3 sequence is 14 residues long. V was pared by 3 bases and J by 7 bases, with 6 bases of the junction left unmatched. The CDR3 coding sequence is TGTGCCACCAGCAGGAAGGGACAGGGGCGGGAGCAGTACTTC. Its translation: CATSRKGQGREQYF.

V usage is TRBV28 and J usage is TRBJ1-2; 7 bases match TRBD1. CDR1 MDHEN and CDR2 SYDVKM come from the germline V gene. Trimming took 8 bases from V and 4 from J; bases not matched to a gene: 1. CDR3 length: 11 amino acids. DNA for the CDR3: TGTGCCAGCCGGGACAGCTATGGCTACACCTTC. This encodes CASRDSYGYTF.

The chain has TRBV24-1 and TRBJ1-2; D gene ambiguous. Deletions cut 5 bases from V and 3 bases from J, with 9 bases between. Germline CDR1 and CDR2: KGHDR and SFDVKD. The CDR3 sequence is 13 residues long. CDR3 in DNA: TGTGCCACCAGTGGGGCAAGGTACTATGGCTACACCTTC. Protein sequence: CATSGARYYGYTF.

The gene calls are TRBV7-9 and TRBJ2-2, with 7 bases fitting TRBD1. This CDR3 comprises 18 residues. Germline CDR1 SEHNR, CDR2 FQNEAQ (reference sequence). The V gene end was trimmed by 4 bases and the J gene end by 0 bases; junction bases not matched to a gene: 11. The CDR3 region is CASSSFTGDRTNTGELFF. As DNA, the CDR3 is TGTGCCAGCAGCTCCTTCACCGGGGACAGAACGAACACCGGGGAGCTGTTTTTT.

The count of this clone is one. V and J are TRBV24-1 and TRBJ2-3, with TRBD1 identical over 10 bases. V trimming: 3 bases; J trimming: 5 bases; junction bases outside the gene matches: 10. The CDR3 runs to 17 residues. Per the germline V gene, CDR1 is KGHDR and CDR2 is SFDVKD. This CDR3 reads CATSDPRQGAGGDTQYF. In DNA, the CDR3 is TGTGCCACCAGTGATCCCCGACAGGGGGCCGGCGGAGATACGCAGTATTTT.

The chain links TRBV10-3 to TRBJ2-3; D is possibly TRBD1 (6 bases). The CDR3 spans 15 residues. Trimming removed 4 bases at V and 0 bases at J, with 11 bases between. The V gene's germline CDR1 is ENHRY and CDR2 SYGVKD. CDR3 sequence reads: CAISGRQASTDTQYF. The CDR3 DNA is TGTGCCATCAGTGGTAGACAGGCTAGCACAGATACGCAGTATTTT.

The chain combines TRBV6-5 with TRBJ2-7; 10 bases line up with TRBD2. Germline V gene sequence: CDR1 MNHEY, CDR2 SVGAGI. V lost 6 bases, J lost 9 bases, and 8 bases stayed unmatched. There are 13 residues in the CDR3. CDR3 amino acids: CASRSGGAAAQYF. The CDR3 nucleotides read TGTGCCAGCAGAAGCGGGGGGGCCGCCGCGCAGTACTTC.

This chain uses TRBV29-1 with TRBJ2-1; no reliable D call. With 1 base removed from V and 0 bases from J, the gap between germline ends came to 13 bases. The CDR3 runs to 16 residues. Germline V lookup: CDR1 SQVTM, CDR2 ANQGSEA. CDR3 DNA: TGCAGCGTTGAAGGTGGGCCGCAGAGCTCCTACAATGAGCAGTTCTTC. Encoded protein: CSVEGGPQSSYNEQFF.

The chain couples TRBV28 to TRBJ2-3, with a possible D match to TRBD1 (7 bases). Trimming cost V 7 bases and J 2 bases, with 22 bases left between them. The CDR3 spans 17 residues. Germline-derived CDR1 and CDR2 are MDHEN and SYDVKM. This chain's CDR3 is CASKGGTIGTDTDTQYF. CDR3 coding DNA: TGTGCCAGCAAGGGGGGTACAATCGGGACAGACACAGATACGCAGTATTTT.

The chain couples TRBV10-1 to TRBJ2-1; 16 bases match TRBD2. The germline V gene encodes CDR1 WNHNN and CDR2 SYGVQD (reference sequence). The CDR3 runs to 18 residues. Trimming removed 6 bases from V and 4 bases from J; junction bases left unmatched: 9. DNA of the CDR3: TGCGCCAGCAGCCATGGGACTAGCGGGGGGGCCGTGTACAATGAGCAGTTCTTC. This sequence encodes CASSHGTSGGAVYNEQFF.

This clone was seen only a few times. This sequence joins TRBV24-1 and TRBJ2-2, with a tentative D call TRBD1 (5 bases). Trimming stripped 6 bases from V and 0 bases from J, with 7 bases between. Germline CDR1 is KGHDR and CDR2 is SFDVKD. CDR3 length: 14 amino acids. The CDR3 DNA is TGTGCCACCAGTTCCAGGGCGAACACCGGGGAGCTGTTTTTT. As protein: CATSSRANTGELFF.